This entry concerns a single T cell receptor (beta chain). Cohort 3 recovered donors had two negative PCRs, clearance, or symptom resolution. In the study's own analysis: How many nucleated cells were present was estimated from reference gene primer amplification. Clones were sequenced by immunoSEQ multiplex PCR, and TCRdb holds only the in-frame ones, with some missing. V, J and clone size are taken as reported in that table, and D and trimming were inferred from the DNA itself. The sample consists of roughly 160,000 clones, approximately 80% of them appearing once. The CDR3 is 14 residues long. Trimming removed 2 bases from V and 8 bases from J, with 12 bases in between. Germline values: CDR1 LGHDT, CDR2 YNNKEL (reference sequence). The sample belongs to a study of blood T cell repertoires in COVID-19. Turning to the study itself: Sources were T cells, B-cell-depleted T cells, or PBMCs; the material itself was cDNA or gDNA.

The receptor was isolated from a woman aged 60-75 years who had recovered from COVID-19. The sample comprised PBMCs or T cells enriched from blood (not recorded which). The chain combines TRBV3-1 (or the pseudogene TRBV3-2) with TRBJ1-4, with a tentative D call TRBD1 (6 bases). DNA of the CDR3: TGTGCCAGCAGCCAAATTACAGGGAACGAAAAACTGTTTTTT. The encoded protein is CASSQITGNEKLFF.